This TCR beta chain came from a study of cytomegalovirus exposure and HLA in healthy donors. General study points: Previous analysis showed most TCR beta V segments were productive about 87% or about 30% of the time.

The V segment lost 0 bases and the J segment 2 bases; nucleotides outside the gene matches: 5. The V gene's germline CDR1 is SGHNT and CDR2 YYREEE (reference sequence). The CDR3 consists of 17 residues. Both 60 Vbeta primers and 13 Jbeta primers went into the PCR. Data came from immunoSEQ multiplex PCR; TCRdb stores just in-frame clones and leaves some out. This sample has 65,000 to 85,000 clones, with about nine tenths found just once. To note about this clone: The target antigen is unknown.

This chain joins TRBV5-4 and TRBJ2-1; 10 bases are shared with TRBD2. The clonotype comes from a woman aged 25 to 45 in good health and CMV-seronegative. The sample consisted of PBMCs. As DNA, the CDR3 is TGTGCCAGCAGCTTGGGGAGCGGGAGGGTCCCCTACAATGAGCAGTTCTTC. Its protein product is CASSLGSGRVPYNEQFF.